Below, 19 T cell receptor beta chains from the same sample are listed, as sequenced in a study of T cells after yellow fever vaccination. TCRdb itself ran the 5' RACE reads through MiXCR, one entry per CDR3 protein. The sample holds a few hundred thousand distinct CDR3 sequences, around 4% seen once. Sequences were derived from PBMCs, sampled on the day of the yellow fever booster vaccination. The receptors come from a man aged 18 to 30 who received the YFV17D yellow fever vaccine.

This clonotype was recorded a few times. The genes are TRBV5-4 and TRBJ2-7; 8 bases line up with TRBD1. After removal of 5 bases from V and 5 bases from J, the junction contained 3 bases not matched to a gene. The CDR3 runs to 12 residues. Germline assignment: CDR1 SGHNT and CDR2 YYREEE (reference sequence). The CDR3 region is CASSDRGNEQYV. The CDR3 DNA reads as TGTGCCAGCAGTGACAGGGGAAACGAGCAGTACGTC.

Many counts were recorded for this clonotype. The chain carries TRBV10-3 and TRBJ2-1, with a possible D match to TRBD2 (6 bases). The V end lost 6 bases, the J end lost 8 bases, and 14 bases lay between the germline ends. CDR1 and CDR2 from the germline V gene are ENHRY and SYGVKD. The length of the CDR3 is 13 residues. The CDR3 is CAISTGLQYEQFF. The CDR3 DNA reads TGTGCCATCAGCACGGGACTCCAGTATGAGCAGTTCTTC.

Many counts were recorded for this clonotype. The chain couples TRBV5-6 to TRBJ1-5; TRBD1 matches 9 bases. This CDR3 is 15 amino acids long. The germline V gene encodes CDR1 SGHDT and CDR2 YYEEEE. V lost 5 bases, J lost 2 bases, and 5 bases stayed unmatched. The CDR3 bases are TGTGCCAGCAGTCTTACAGGGGGCGGCAATCAGCCCCAGCATTTT. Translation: CASSLTGGGNQPQHF.

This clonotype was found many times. CDR3 loop: CSASGPGGREQYF. In DNA, the CDR3 is TGCAGTGCTAGCGGGCCGGGGGGGCGTGAGCAGTACTTC. The chain recombines TRBV20-1 with TRBJ2-7; 8 bases fit TRBD2. This CDR3 has 13 residues. Trimming took 3 bases from V and 7 from J; bases not matched to a gene: 8. CDR1 DFQATT and CDR2 SNEGSKA come from the germline V gene (reference sequence).

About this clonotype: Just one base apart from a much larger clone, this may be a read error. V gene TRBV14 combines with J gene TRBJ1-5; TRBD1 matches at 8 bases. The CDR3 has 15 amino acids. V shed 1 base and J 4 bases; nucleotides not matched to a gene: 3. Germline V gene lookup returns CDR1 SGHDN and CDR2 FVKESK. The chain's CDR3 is CASSQGTGRNQPQHF. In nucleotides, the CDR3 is TGTGCCAGCAGCCAAGGGACAGGGAGGAATCAGCCCCAGCATTTT.

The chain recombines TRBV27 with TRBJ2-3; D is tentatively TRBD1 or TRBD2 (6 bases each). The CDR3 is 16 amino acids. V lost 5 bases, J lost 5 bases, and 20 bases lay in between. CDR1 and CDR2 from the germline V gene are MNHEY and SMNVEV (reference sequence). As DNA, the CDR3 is TGTGCCAGCAGTCCTACCACGAGGGGGGCGCGAGATACGCAGTATTTT. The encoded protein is CASSPTTRGARDTQYF.

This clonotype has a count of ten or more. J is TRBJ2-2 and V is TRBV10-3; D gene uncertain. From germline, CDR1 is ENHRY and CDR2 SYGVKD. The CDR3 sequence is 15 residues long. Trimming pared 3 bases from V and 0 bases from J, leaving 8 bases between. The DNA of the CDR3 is TGTGCCATCAGTGACAGCCCAGCGAACACCGGGGAGCTGTTTTTT. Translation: CAISDSPANTGELFF.

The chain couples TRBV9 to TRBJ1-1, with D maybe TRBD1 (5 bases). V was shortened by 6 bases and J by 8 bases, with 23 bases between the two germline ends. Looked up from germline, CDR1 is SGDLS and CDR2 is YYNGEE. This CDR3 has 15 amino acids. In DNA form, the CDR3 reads TGTGCCAGCAACCCCGGTCTTATCGGCTGGGGGGAAGCTTTCTTT. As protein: CASNPGLIGWGEAFF. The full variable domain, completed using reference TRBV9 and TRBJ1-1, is DSGVTQTPKHLITATGQRVTLRCSPRSGDLSVYWYQQSLDQGLQFLIQYYNGEERAKGNILERFSAQQFPDLHSELNLSSLELGDSALYFCASNPGLIGWGEAFFGQGTRLTVV.

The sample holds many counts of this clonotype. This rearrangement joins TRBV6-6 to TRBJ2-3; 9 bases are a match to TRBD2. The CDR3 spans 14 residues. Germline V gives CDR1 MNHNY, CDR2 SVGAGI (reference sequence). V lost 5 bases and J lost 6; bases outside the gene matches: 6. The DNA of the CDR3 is TGTGCCAGCAGTGACCGCGGGGGGGCGGATACGCAGTATTTT. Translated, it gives CASSDRGGADTQYF.

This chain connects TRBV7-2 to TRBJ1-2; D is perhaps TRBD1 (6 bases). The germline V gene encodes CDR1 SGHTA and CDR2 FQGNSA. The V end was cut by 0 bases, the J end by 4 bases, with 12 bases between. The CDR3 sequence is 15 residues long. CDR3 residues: CASSLAAGGGYGYTF. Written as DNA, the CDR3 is TGTGCCAGCAGCTTAGCAGCGGGGGGCGGCTATGGCTACACCTTC.

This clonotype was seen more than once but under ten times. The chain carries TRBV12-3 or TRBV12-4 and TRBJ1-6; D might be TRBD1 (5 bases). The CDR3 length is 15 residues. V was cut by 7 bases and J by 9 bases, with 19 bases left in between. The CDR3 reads CASTHGRGRGSPLHF. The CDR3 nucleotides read TGTGCCAGCACCCATGGGCGGGGCCGGGGTTCACCCCTCCACTTT.

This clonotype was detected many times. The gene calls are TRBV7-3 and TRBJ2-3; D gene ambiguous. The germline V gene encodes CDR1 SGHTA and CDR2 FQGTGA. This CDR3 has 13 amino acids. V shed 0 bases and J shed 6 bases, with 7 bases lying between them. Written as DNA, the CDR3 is TGTGCCAGCAGCTTAACGAACCTTGATACGCAGTATTTT. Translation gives CASSLTNLDTQYF.

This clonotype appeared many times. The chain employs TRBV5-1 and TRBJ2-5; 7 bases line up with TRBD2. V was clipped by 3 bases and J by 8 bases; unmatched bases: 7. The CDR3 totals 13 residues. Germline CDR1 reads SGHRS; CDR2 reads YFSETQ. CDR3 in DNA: TGCGCCAGCAGCTGGATCCAGCGGGGAACCCAGTACTTC. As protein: CASSWIQRGTQYF.

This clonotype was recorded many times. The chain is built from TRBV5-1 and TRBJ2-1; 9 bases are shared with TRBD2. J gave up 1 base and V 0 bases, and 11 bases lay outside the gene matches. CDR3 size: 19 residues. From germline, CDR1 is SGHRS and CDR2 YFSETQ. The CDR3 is CASSLAERGAQRSYNEQFF. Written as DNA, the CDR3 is TGCGCCAGCAGCTTGGCCGAGCGGGGGGCCCAAAGGTCCTACAATGAGCAGTTCTTC. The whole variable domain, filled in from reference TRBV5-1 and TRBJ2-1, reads KAGVTQTPRYLIKTRGQQVTLSCSPISGHRSVSWYQQTPGQGLQFLFEYFSETQRNKGNFPGRFSGRQFSNSRSEMNVSTLELGDSALYLCASSLAERGAQRSYNEQFFGPGTRLTVL.

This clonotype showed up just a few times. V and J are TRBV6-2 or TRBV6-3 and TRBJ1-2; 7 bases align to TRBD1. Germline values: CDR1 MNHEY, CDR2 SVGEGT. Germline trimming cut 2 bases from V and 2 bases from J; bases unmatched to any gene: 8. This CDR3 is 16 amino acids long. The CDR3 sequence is CASSYPRPGQNYGYTF. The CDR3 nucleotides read TGTGCCAGCAGTTACCCGAGACCGGGACAGAACTATGGCTACACCTTC.

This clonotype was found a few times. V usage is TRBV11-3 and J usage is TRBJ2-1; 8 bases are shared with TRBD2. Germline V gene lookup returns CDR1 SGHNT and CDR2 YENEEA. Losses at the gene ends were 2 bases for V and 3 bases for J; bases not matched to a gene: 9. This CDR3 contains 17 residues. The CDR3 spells CASSLQGPGGDYNEQFF. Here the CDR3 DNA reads TGTGCCAGCAGCTTACAGGGGCCCGGGGGGGACTACAATGAGCAGTTCTTC. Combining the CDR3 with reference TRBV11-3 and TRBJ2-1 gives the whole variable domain EAGVVQSPRYKIIEKKQPVAFWCNPISGHNTLYWYLQNLGQGPELLIRYENEEAVDDSQLPKDRFSAERLKGVDSTLKIQPAELGDSAVYLCASSLQGPGGDYNEQFFGPGTRLTVL.

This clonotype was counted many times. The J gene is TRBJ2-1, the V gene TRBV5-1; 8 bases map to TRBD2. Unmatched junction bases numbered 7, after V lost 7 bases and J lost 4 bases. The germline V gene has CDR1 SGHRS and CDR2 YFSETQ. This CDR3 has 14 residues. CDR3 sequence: CASGRGGLYNEQFF. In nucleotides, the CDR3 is TGCGCCAGCGGGCGCGGGGGGCTGTACAATGAGCAGTTCTTC. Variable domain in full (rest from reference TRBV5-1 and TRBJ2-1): KAGVTQTPRYLIKTRGQQVTLSCSPISGHRSVSWYQQTPGQGLQFLFEYFSETQRNKGNFPGRFSGRQFSNSRSEMNVSTLELGDSALYLCASGRGGLYNEQFFGPGTRLTVL.

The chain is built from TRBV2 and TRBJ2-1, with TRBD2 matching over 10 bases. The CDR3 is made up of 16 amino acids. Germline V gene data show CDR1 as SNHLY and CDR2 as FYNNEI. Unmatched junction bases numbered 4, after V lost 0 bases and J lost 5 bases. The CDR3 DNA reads TGTGCCAGCAGTGAAGCTTGGACTAGCGGCCACAATGAGCAGTTCTTC. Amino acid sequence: CASSEAWTSGHNEQFF.

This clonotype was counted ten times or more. The CDR3 loop is CASSSTGVAGENEQFF. The CDR3 region has the DNA TGTGCCAGCAGCTCTACCGGGGTAGCGGGGGAAAATGAGCAGTTCTTC. This rearrangement joins TRBV13 to TRBJ2-1; 9 nucleotides line up with TRBD2. Germline V gives CDR1 PRHDT, CDR2 FYEKMQ (reference sequence). The junction had 11 bases not matched to a gene; V was cut back by 4 bases and J by 7 bases. The CDR3 is 16 amino acids.